This T cell receptor beta chain was captured by sequencing in a study of Ad26.COV2.S vaccination and SARS-CoV-2 variants. The study's findings and limits: In vaccinated individuals, spike-specific CD8+ and CD4+ T cell responses reportedly displayed substantial breadth.

Treatment indicated: about 20 received Ad26.COV2.S at low or high dose, single or two shots; 5 received placebo; per-sample allocation not given. Collection of samples fell on day 63 after the first vaccine or placebo injection. Regarding this clone: Its specificity is unknown.

This CDR3 contains 15 residues. The V gene's germline CDR1 is SGHTA and CDR2 FQGTGA. Unmatched junction bases numbered 7, after V lost 6 bases and J lost 1 base. The data were produced by immunoSEQ multiplex PCR, yet TCRdb's version contains in-frame clones alone and is incomplete. The sample includes under 400,000 clones, over 75% seen only once; the top ten take 3.4%. The sample in question was peripheral blood, obtained in a trial of Ad26.COV2.S vaccine versus placebo. The chain links TRBV7-3 to TRBJ2-3; 7 bases map to TRBD1. The source of this sequence is a person between 18 and 65 years old who received the Ad26.COV2.S COVID-19 vaccine or a placebo. The CDR3 region is CASSRGQGGTDTQYF. In nucleotides, the CDR3 is TGTGCCAGCAGTAGAGGCCAGGGGGGCACAGATACGCAGTATTTT.